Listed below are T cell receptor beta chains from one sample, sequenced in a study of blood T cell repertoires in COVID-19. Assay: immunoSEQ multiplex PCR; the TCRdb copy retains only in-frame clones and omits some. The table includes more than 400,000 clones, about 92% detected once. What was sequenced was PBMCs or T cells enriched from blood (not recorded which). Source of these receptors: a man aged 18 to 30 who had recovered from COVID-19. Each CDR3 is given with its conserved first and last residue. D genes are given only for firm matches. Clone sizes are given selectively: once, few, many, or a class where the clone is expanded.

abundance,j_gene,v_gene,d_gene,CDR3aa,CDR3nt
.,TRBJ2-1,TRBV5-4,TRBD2,CASSGRGSSYNEQFF,TGTGCCAGCAGTGGGAGGGGCAGCTCCTACAATGAGCAGTTCTTC
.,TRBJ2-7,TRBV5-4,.,CASSLGAPGSYEQYF,TGTGCCAGCAGCTTGGGGGCTCCTGGCTCCTACGAGCAGTACTTC
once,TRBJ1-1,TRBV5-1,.,CASSDRMNTEAFF,TGCGCCAGCTCTGACAGGATGAACACTGAAGCTTTCTTT
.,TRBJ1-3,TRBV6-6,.,CASLGNTIYF,TGTGCCAGTTTAGGAAACACCATATATTTT
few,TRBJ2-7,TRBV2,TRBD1,CASHSRTGQYEQYF,TGTGCCAGCCACAGCCGGACAGGGCAATACGAGCAGTACTTC
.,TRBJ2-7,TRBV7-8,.,CASSLEGETAYEQYF,TGTGCCAGCAGCTTAGAGGGGGAAACCGCCTACGAGCAGTACTTC
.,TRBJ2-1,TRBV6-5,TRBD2,CASSYGLAGYNEQFF,TGTGCCAGCAGTTACGGACTAGCGGGCTACAATGAGCAGTTCTTC
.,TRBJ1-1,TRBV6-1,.,CASSEGTKNTEAFF,TGTGCCAGCAGTGAAGGGACAAAAAACACTGAAGCTTTCTTT
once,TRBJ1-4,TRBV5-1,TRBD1,CASSLATGRYEKLFF,TGCGCCAGCAGCTTGGCGACAGGGCGATATGAAAAACTGTTTTTT
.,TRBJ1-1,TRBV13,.,CASSPSGHGNTEAFF,TGTGCCAGCAGCCCCTCGGGACACGGAAACACTGAAGCTTTCTTT
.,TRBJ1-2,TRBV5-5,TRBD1,CASSLGTGAPTEYGYTF,TGTGCCAGCAGCTTGGGTACAGGGGCCCCTACAGAGTATGGCTACACCTTC
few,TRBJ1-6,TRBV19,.,CASRNPRASSYNSPLHF,TGTGCCAGTAGGAACCCACGAGCTAGCTCCTATAATTCACCCCTCCACTTT
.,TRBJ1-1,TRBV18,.,CASSLSLDTEAFF,TGTGCCAGCTCACTTAGCCTCGACACTGAAGCTTTCTTT
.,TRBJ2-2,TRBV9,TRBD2,CASSVDSGGARYTGELFF,TGTGCCAGCAGCGTAGATAGCGGGGGGGCTCGTTACACCGGGGAGCTGTTTTTT
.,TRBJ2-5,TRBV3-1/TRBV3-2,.,CASSQSPSWETQYF,TGTGCCAGCAGCCAATCGCCTAGTTGGGAGACCCAGTACTTC
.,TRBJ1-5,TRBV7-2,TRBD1,CASSLARGTGEPQHF,TGTGCCAGCAGCTTAGCGCGGGGGACAGGGGAGCCCCAGCATTTT
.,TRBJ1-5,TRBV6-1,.,CASSVGGPLSNQPQHF,TGTGCCAGCAGTGTTGGAGGGCCGTTAAGCAATCAGCCCCAGCATTTT
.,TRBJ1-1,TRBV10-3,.,CAISESGGTEAFF,TGTGCCATCAGTGAGTCAGGGGGCACTGAAGCTTTCTTT
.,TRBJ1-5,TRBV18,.,CASFTGLDQPQHF,TGTGCCAGCTTTACAGGGCTCGATCAGCCCCAGCATTTT
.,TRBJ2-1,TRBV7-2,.,CASSLAGGGPYNEQFF,TGTGCCAGCAGCTTAGCGGGAGGTGGACCCTACAATGAGCAGTTCTTC